These 28 T cell receptor beta chains came from one sample sequenced in a study of HIV-infected patients and healthy controls. cDNA was made from about 510 ng RNA using alpha and beta constant primers. Separate chain-specific third strand synthesis with multiplexing indices produced the alpha and beta libraries. MiXCR, applied by TCRdb to the 5' RACE reads, yields one record per CDR3 protein. The sample lists about 10,000 distinct CDR3 sequences, around 7.5% occurring once. The repertoire came from unfractionated whole blood and reflected all unsorted peripheral T cells. What was sequenced was blood. These receptors were taken from an adult in good health.

This clonotype was recorded many times. This rearrangement joins TRBV5-4 to TRBJ2-1; a possible D gene is TRBD2 (6 bases). This CDR3 comprises 15 residues. V was trimmed by 1 base and J by 1 base, leaving 9 bases between them. Germline V CDR1 and CDR2: SGHNT, YYREEE (reference sequence). The CDR3 protein is CASSLPGESYNEQFF. CDR3 in DNA: TGTGCCAGCAGCTTGCCGGGGGAGTCCTACAATGAGCAGTTCTTC.

This clonotype was seen repeatedly, ten times or more. This chain connects TRBV4-1 to TRBJ1-3; possibly TRBD1 for D (5 bases). This CDR3 contains 17 residues. V lost 0 bases and J 0 bases, leaving 12 bases between the germline ends. Germline CDR1 is MGHRA and CDR2 is YSYEKL. The CDR3 reads CASSQDEDGHSGNTIYF. The CDR3 DNA is TGCGCCAGCAGCCAAGATGAGGACGGACACTCTGGAAACACCATATATTTT.

The genes are TRBV3-1 and TRBJ2-1; D is unclear. V was shortened by 0 bases and J by 12 bases, with 9 bases between the two germline ends. CDR3 length equals 12 residues. Germline loops: CDR1 LGHDT, CDR2 YNNKEL (reference sequence). The CDR3 coding sequence is TGTGCCAGCAGCCAAGATTACCGCAGGCAGTTCTTC. Translation gives CASSQDYRRQFF.

The sample holds many counts of this clonotype. The rearrangement uses TRBV7-2 and TRBJ2-7; TRBD1 matches 9 bases. Germline assignment: CDR1 SGHTA and CDR2 FQGNSA. CDR3 length: 14 residues. V was clipped by 7 bases and J by 2 bases; unmatched bases: 6. DNA of the CDR3: TGTGCCAGCACCCCACAGGGGGCGGCCTACGAGCAGTACTTC. Amino acids: CASTPQGAAYEQYF. The variable domain in full, with the rest retrieved from reference TRBV7-2 and TRBJ2-7, is GAGVSQSPSNKVTEKGKDVELRCDPISGHTALYWYRQSLGQGLEFLIYFQGNSAPDKSGLPSDRFSAERTGGSVSTLTIQRTQQEDSAVYLCASTPQGAAYEQYFGPGTRLTVT.

This clonotype rates as medium-sized. In nucleotides, the CDR3 is TGTGCCAGCAGCACTTCACTAGCGGTCCAAGAGACCCAGTACTTC. It codes for CASSTSLAVQETQYF. This chain joins TRBV7-2 and TRBJ2-5; TRBD2 matches at 8 bases. CDR1 is SGHTA, CDR2 FQGNSA, per germline. The CDR3 is made up of 15 amino acids. J lost 1 base, V lost 5 bases, and 6 bases had no gene match.

The sample holds a few counts of this clonotype. Written as DNA, the CDR3 is TGTGCCACCATCCAGGGTTGGAGCGGATCCTACGAGCAGTACTTC. Translating it yields CATIQGWSGSYEQYF. The chain employs TRBV10-3 and TRBJ2-7; D is perhaps TRBD1 or TRBD2 (5 bases each). Germline V gene lookup returns CDR1 ENHRY and CDR2 SYGVKD. V was clipped by 10 bases and J by 1 base, with 20 bases between them. This CDR3 is 15 amino acids long.

This rearrangement joins TRBV7-2 to TRBJ2-7; TRBD2 aligns across 14 bases. Germline V gives CDR1 SGHTA, CDR2 FQGNSA. The CDR3 loop spans 15 amino acids. Unmatched junction bases numbered 3, after V lost 5 bases and J lost 3 bases. DNA of the CDR3: TGTGCCAGCAGCAGGGGGACTAGCGGGGGCTACGAGCAGTACTTC. This codes for CASSRGTSGGYEQYF.

This clonotype was counted at least ten times. The J gene is TRBJ2-7, the V gene TRBV5-4, with 13 positions matching TRBD2. Germline CDR1 is SGHNT and CDR2 is YYREEE (reference sequence). This CDR3 is built from 15 residues. V trimming: 3 bases; J trimming: 0 bases; junction bases outside the gene matches: 0. The CDR3 here is CASSWTSGGSYEQYF. DNA of the CDR3: TGTGCCAGCAGCTGGACTAGCGGGGGCTCCTACGAGCAGTACTTC.

Relative to its sample, this clonotype is medium-sized. CDR3 amino acids: CASSQPTSGNYNEQFF. CDR3 bases: TGCGCCAGCAGCCAACCAACTAGCGGGAACTACAATGAGCAGTTCTTC. The gene calls are TRBV4-1 and TRBJ2-1, with 10 positions matching TRBD2. Germline V CDR1 and CDR2: MGHRA, YSYEKL. CDR3 length equals 16 residues. V lost 2 bases to trimming and J lost 3 bases; unmatched junction nucleotides: 4.

V usage is TRBV11-2 and J usage is TRBJ2-7; perhaps TRBD1 as D (5 bases). The V gene lost 6 bases and the J gene lost 5 bases, with 20 bases spanning the gap. The germline V gene encodes CDR1 SGHAT and CDR2 FQNNGV. There are 15 residues in the CDR3. For the CDR3, the DNA is TGTGCCAGCAGACTTTGGGGCGGTGTTCCCAACGAGCAGTACTTC. Its protein is CASRLWGGVPNEQYF.

In its sample, this clonotype ranks as medium-sized (0.01 to 0.1%). The gene calls are TRBV7-9 and TRBJ2-3; perhaps TRBD2 as D (5 bases). Germline V gives CDR1 SEHNR, CDR2 FQNEAQ (reference sequence). CDR3 size: 15 residues. Trimming cost V 4 bases and J 3 bases, with 14 bases left between them. CDR3 residues: CASSSGGGATDTQYF. The DNA for the CDR3 is TGTGCCAGCAGCTCCGGCGGAGGAGCAACAGATACGCAGTATTTT. The variable domain in full, completed from reference TRBV7-9 and TRBJ2-3, reads DTGVSQNPRHKITKRGQNVTFRCDPISEHNRLYWYRQTLGQGPEFLTYFQNEAQLEKSRLLSDRFSAERPKGSFSTLEIQRTEQGDSAMYLCASSSGGGATDTQYFGPGTRLTVL.

This clonotype came up many times. The chain recombines TRBV20-1 with TRBJ1-5; 12 bases are shared with TRBD1. V gave up 3 bases and J gave up 0 bases; unmatched junction bases: 9. This CDR3 comprises 18 residues. Germline loops: CDR1 DFQATT, CDR2 SNEGSKA (reference sequence). CDR3: CSARKGQGATLSNQPQHF. The DNA for the CDR3 is TGCAGTGCTAGGAAGGGACAGGGGGCCACTCTTAGCAATCAGCCCCAGCATTTT.

By frequency in the sample, this clonotype is medium-sized. This chain joins TRBV5-8 and TRBJ2-1, with D unresolved. Between the trimmed V and J ends, which lost 0 bases and 11 bases, there was a span of 3 bases. This CDR3 spans 10 amino acids. Germline CDR1 is SGHTS and CDR2 is YDEGEE. CDR3 nucleotide sequence: TGTGCCAGCAGCTTGGCAAAGCAGTTCTTC. It specifies CASSLAKQFF.

This clonotype was counted ten times or more. V gene TRBV6-6 combines with J gene TRBJ2-5, with 12 bases fitting TRBD2. The germline V gene has CDR1 MNHNY and CDR2 SVGAGI (reference sequence). With 4 bases clipped from V and 0 bases from J, the junction kept 0 bases outside the gene matches. The CDR3 is made up of 15 amino acids. CDR3 protein: CASSSSGRDQETQYF. The CDR3 region has the DNA TGTGCCAGCAGTTCTAGCGGGAGGGACCAAGAGACCCAGTACTTC.

This clonotype was seen at least ten times. V gene TRBV12-3 or TRBV12-4 combines with J gene TRBJ2-1, with no clear D. This CDR3 is 16 amino acids long. V lost 1 base, J lost 0 bases, and 10 bases lay in between. The CDR3 coding sequence is TGTGCCAGCAGTTTAGGTAGCCTGAGCTCCTACAATGAGCAGTTCTTC. Translating gives CASSLGSLSSYNEQFF.

In its sample, this clonotype is medium-sized. The chain uses TRBV29-1 and TRBJ2-1; 9 bases align to TRBD1. CDR3 length: 15 residues. In germline, CDR1 is SQVTM, CDR2 ANQGSEA. Germline trimming cut 4 bases from V and 8 bases from J; bases unmatched to any gene: 12. The CDR3: CSVVRGTGGGDEQFF. DNA for the CDR3: TGCAGCGTTGTAAGGGGAACAGGGGGCGGAGATGAGCAGTTCTTC.

This clonotype qualifies as medium-sized. The chain has TRBV7-2 and TRBJ2-5; 9 bases fit TRBD1. Germline CDR1 SGHTA, CDR2 FQGNSA. The CDR3 spans 16 residues. V shed 2 bases and J 4 bases; nucleotides not matched to a gene: 8. Written as DNA, the CDR3 is TGTGCCAGCAGCTTATCGAGACAGGGGGGAAGAGAGACCCAGTACTTC. It encodes CASSLSRQGGRETQYF.

This clonotype is medium-sized by share. The CDR3 nucleotides are TGCAGTGCCATCGGGACAGCTAATGAAAAACTGTTTTTT. It specifies CSAIGTANEKLFF. The V and J genes are TRBV20-1 and TRBJ1-4, with 7 nucleotides matching TRBD1. The V gene end was trimmed by 6 bases and the J gene end by 3 bases; junction bases not matched to a gene: 4. The CDR3 has 13 residues. Germline V gives CDR1 DFQATT, CDR2 SNEGSKA (reference sequence).

The CDR3 DNA is TGTGCCAGCGGAAGAGCCGGACAATTCAGGGAGGGAGGCTATGGCTACACCTTC. Protein sequence: CASGRAGQFREGGYGYTF. The chain has TRBV7-2 and TRBJ1-2; D perhaps matches TRBD1 (5 bases). The CDR3 spans 18 residues. Trimming left V 8 bases short and J 4 bases short, with 29 bases between. Germline V gene sequence: CDR1 SGHTA, CDR2 FQGNSA.

In its sample, this clonotype ranks as medium-sized. The J gene is TRBJ2-5, the V gene TRBV11-2; the D is unclear. CDR1 SGHAT and CDR2 FQNNGV come from the germline V gene. Trimming stripped 1 base from V and 5 bases from J, with 11 bases between. The CDR3 spans 14 residues. CDR3 in DNA: TGTGCCAGCAGCTTAGGGTGGGGATCCGAGACCCAGTACTTC. The encoded protein is CASSLGWGSETQYF.

This clonotype is medium-sized. The V call is TRBV4-1, the J call TRBJ1-1; a weak D match, TRBD1 (5 bases). V was pared by 5 bases and J by 4 bases, with 14 bases between. Germline V gene data show CDR1 as MGHRA and CDR2 as YSYEKL. The CDR3 has 14 residues. The CDR3 DNA reads TGCGCCAGCAGCTCCCCAGCGGGGACCACTGAAGCTTTCTTT. It translates to CASSSPAGTTEAFF.

J is TRBJ2-7 and V is TRBV3-1; the D is unclear. The germline CDR1 and CDR2 sequences are LGHDT and YNNKEL (reference sequence). There are 14 residues in the CDR3. Trimming cost V 1 base and J 5 bases, with 12 bases left between them. The CDR3 spells CASSQGVVLHEQYF. The CDR3 DNA is TGTGCCAGCAGCCAAGGTGTAGTCTTACACGAGCAGTACTTC.

This clonotype showed up many times. J is TRBJ2-3 and V is TRBV11-2, with a possible D match to TRBD2 (7 bases). CDR3 length: 15 amino acids. The V gene's germline CDR1 is SGHAT and CDR2 FQNNGV. Trimming left V 4 bases short and J 1 base short, with 12 bases between. The CDR3 nucleotides read TGTGCCAGCAGCTCGCGGGGGCCCCGCACAGATACGCAGTATTTT. Translating gives CASSSRGPRTDTQYF.

Sample share makes this clonotype medium-sized. The rearrangement uses TRBV20-1 and TRBJ2-3, with 8 bases that match TRBD1. The CDR3 runs to 13 residues. Per the germline V gene, CDR1 is DFQATT and CDR2 is SNEGSKA (reference sequence). With V trimmed by 6 bases and J by 1 base, 3 bases remained unmatched. The DNA for the CDR3 is TGCAGTGCCGGACAGGGTGGCACAGATACGCAGTATTTT. Protein sequence: CSAGQGGTDTQYF.

There are many counts of this clonotype. This sequence joins TRBV27 and TRBJ2-7; D gene uncertain. Germline CDR1 and CDR2: MNHEY and SMNVEV (reference sequence). There are 14 residues in the CDR3. V lost 0 bases, J lost 0 bases, and 6 bases lay in between. The CDR3 bases are TGTGCCAGCAGTTTATCCCTGAGCTCCTACGAGCAGTACTTC. Its translation: CASSLSLSSYEQYF.

This clonotype ranks as medium-sized (0.01 to 0.1%). The genes are TRBV20-1 and TRBJ2-5, with TRBD2 matching over 8 bases. V lost 3 bases and J lost 5; bases outside the gene matches: 11. The CDR3 contains 15 residues. Germline V lookup: CDR1 DFQATT, CDR2 SNEGSKA (reference sequence). The CDR3 nucleotides are TGCAGTGCTAGGCAGGGAGCGGGAGTAATCGAGACCCAGTACTTC. Amino acid sequence: CSARQGAGVIETQYF.

This clonotype was picked up many times. The V and J genes are TRBV6-2 or TRBV6-3 and TRBJ2-5; 10 bases line up with TRBD2. In germline, CDR1 is MNHEY, CDR2 SVGEGT. CDR3 size: 15 residues. V was clipped by 6 bases and J by 0 bases; unmatched bases: 4. Here the CDR3 DNA reads TGTGCCAGCAGCGGACTAGCGGAGAACCAAGAGACCCAGTACTTC. Protein product: CASSGLAENQETQYF.

This clonotype is judged medium-sized. J is TRBJ2-1 and V is TRBV7-2; 9 nucleotides match TRBD1. The CDR3 totals 15 residues. J was trimmed by 6 bases and V by 6 bases; bases with no gene match: 9. Looked up from germline, CDR1 is SGHTA and CDR2 is FQGNSA. CDR3 region: CASRRTGELGNEQFF. CDR3 DNA: TGTGCCAGCAGGCGGACAGGGGAGCTGGGCAATGAGCAGTTCTTC.